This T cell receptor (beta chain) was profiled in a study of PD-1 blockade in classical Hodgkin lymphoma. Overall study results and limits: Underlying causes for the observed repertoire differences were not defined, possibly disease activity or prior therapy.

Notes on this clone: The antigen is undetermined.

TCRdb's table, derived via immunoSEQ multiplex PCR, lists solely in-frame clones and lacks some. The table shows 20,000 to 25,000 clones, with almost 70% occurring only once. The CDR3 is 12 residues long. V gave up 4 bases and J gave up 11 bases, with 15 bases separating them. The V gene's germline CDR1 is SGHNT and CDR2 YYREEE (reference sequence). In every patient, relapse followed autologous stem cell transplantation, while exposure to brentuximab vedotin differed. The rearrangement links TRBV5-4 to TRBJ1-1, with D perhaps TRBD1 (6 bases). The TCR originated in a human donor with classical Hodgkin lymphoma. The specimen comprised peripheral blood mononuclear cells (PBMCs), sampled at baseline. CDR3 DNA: TGTGCCAGCAGCGTGCTAGGGGGGAGGGCTTTCTTT. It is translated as CASSVLGGRAFF.